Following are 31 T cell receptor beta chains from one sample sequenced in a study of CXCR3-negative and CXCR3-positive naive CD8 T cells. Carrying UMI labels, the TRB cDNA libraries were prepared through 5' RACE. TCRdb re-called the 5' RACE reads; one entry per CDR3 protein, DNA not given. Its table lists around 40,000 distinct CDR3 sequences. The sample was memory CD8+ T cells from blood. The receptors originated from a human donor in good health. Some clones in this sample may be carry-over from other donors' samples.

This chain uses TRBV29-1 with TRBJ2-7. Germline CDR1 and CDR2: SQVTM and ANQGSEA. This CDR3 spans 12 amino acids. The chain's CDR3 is CSVEADGQEQYF.

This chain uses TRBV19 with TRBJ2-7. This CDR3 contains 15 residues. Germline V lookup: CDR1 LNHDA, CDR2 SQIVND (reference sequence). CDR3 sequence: CASSIEAGVSYEQYF.

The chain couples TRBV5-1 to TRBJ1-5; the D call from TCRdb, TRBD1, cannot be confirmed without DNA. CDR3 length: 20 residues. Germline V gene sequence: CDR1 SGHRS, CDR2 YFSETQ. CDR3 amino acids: CASSLADRGLGVAVYQPQHF.

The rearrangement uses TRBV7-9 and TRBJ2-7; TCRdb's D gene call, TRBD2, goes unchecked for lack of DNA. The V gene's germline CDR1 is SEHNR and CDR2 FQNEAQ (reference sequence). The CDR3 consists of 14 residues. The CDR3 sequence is CASSSASAPYEQYF.

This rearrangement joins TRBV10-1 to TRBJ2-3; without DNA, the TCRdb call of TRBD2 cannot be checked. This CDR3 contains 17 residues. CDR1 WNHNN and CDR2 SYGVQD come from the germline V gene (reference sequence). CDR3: CASSEQVLAGVADTQYF.

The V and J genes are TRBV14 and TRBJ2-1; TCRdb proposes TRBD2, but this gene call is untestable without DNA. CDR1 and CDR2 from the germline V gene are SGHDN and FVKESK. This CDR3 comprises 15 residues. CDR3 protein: CASSQGGIPVNEQFF.

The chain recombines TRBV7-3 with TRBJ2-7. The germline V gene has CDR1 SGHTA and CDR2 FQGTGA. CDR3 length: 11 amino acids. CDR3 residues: CASSLGRQQYF. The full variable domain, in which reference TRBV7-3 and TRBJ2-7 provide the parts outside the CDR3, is GAGVSQTPSNKVTEKGKYVELRCDPISGHTALYWYRQSLGQGPEFLIYFQGTGAADDSGLPNDRFFAVRPEGSVSTLKIQRTERGDSAVYLCASSLGRQQYFGPGTRLTVT.

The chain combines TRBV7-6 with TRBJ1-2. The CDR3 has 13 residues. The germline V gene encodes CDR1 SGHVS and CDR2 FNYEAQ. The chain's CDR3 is CASSLRESDGYTF.

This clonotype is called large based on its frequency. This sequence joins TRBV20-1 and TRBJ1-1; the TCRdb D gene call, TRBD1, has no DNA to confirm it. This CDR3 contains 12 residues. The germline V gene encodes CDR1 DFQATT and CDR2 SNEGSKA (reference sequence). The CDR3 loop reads CSAIRGDTEAFF.

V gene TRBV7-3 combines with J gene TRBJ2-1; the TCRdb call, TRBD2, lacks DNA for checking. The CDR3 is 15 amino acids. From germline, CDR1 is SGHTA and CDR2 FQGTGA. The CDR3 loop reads CASSLSSGRGNEQFF.

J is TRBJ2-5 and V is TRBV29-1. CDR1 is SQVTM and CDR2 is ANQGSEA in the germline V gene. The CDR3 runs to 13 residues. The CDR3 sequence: CSVDLGKEETQYF. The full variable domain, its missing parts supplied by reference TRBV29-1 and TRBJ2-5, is SAVISQKPSRDICQRGTSLTIQCQVDSQVTMMFWYRQQPGQSLTLIATANQGSEATYESGFVIDKFPISRPNLTFSTLTVSNMSPEDSSIYLCSVDLGKEETQYFGPGTRLLVL.

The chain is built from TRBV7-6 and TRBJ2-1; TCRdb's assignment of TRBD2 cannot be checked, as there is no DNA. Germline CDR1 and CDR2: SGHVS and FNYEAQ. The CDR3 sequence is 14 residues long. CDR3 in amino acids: CASSLVGGRNEQFF.

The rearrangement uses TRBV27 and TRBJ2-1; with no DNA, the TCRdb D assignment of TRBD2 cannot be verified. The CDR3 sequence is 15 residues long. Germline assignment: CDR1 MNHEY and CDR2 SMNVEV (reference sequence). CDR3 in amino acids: CASSLSTSGYNEQFF.

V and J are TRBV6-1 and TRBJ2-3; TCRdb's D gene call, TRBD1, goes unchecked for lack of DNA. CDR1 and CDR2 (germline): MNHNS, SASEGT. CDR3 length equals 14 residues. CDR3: CAGRYRGDTDTQYF.

The chain's CDR3 is CASSRGPRSPANVLTF. The chain joins TRBV12-3 or TRBV12-4 to TRBJ2-6. This CDR3 contains 16 residues.

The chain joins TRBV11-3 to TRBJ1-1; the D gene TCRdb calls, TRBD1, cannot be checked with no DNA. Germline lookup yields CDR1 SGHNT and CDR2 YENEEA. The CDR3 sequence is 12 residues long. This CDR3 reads CASSYTGSPPNF. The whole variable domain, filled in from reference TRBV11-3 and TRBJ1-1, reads EAGVVQSPRYKIIEKKQPVAFWCNPISGHNTLYWYLQNLGQGPELLIRYENEEAVDDSQLPKDRFSAERLKGVDSTLKIQPAELGDSAVYLCASSYTGSPPNFGQGTRLTVV.

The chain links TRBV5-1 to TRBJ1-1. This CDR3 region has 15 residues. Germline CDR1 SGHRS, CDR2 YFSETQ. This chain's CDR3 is CASSLRPEMNTEAFF.

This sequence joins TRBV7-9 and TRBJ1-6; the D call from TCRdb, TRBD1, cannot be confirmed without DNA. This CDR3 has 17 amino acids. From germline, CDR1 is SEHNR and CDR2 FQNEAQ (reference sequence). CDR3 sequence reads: CASSDRWGDPNNSPLHF.

The CDR3: CSVGDLTGVYNEQFF. The chain joins TRBV29-1 to TRBJ2-1; the TCRdb D gene call, TRBD2, has no DNA to confirm it. Germline V gene lookup returns CDR1 SQVTM and CDR2 ANQGSEA. The CDR3 totals 15 residues.

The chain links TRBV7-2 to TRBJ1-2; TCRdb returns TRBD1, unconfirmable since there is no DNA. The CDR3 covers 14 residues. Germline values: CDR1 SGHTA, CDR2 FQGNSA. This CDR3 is CASSFAGGGYGYTF.

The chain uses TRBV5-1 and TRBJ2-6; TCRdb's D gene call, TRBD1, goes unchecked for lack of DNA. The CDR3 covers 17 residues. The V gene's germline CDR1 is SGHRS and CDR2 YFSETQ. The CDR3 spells CASRFPEGGSGANVLTF.

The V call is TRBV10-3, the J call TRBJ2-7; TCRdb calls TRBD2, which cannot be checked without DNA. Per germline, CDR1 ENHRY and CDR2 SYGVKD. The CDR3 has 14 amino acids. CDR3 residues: CAISAGGGPYEQYF.

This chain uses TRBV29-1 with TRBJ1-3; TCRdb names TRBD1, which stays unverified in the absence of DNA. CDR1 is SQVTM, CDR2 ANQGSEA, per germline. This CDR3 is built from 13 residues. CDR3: CSVTGTAGNTIYF.

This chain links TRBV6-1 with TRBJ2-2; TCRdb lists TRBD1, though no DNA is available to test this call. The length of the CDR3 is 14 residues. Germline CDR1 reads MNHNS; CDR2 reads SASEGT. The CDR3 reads CASGNPGGNGELFF.

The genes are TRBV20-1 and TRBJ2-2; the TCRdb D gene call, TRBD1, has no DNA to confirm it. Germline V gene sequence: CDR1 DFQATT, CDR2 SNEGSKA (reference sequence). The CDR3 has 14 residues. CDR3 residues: CSAKRQGDTGELFF.

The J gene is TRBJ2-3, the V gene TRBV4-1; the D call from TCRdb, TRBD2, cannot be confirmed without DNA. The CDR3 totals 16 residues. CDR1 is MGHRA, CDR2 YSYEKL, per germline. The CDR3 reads CASSLETGLTTDTQYF.

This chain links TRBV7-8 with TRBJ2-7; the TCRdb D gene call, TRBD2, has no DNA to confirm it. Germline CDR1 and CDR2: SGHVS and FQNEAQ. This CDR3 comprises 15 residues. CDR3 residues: CASSLLAGVSYEQYF.

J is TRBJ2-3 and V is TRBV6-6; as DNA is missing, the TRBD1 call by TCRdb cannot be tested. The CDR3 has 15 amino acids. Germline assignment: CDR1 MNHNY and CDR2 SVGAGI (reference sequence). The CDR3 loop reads CASSLGTGETDTQYF.

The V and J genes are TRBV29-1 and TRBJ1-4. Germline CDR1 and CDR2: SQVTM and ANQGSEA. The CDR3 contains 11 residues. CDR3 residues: CSVEVIGELFF.

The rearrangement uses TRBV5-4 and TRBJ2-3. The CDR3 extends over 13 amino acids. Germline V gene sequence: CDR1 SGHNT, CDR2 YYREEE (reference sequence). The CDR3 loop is CASSILTGDTQYF. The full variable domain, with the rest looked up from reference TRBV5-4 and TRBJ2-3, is ETGVTQSPTHLIKTRGQQVTLRCSSQSGHNTVSWYQQALGQGPQFIFQYYREEENGRGNFPPRFSGLQFPNYSSELNVNALELDDSALYLCASSILTGDTQYFGPGTRLTVL.

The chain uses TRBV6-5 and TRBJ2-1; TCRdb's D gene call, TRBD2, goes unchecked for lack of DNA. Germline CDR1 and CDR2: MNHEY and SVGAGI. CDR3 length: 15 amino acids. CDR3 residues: CASSYSLALGNEQFF.